This entry lists 30 T cell receptor beta chains sequenced from one sample in a study of CD8 T cells in Susac syndrome. The RNA input was about 0.5 to 1 ug, and it was reverse transcribed with random hexamers. Via MiXCR, TCRdb re-called the immunoSEQ multiplex PCR reads, giving one row per CDR3 protein. The profile shows around 270,000 distinct CDR3 sequences, 75% to 85% of them singletons. Sample: CD8+ T cells from PBMCs. These TCRs come from a human donor with multiple sclerosis.

The chain joins TRBV5-1 to TRBJ2-1; D may match TRBD1 or TRBD2 (5 bases each). Trimming cost V 0 bases and J 4 bases, with 8 bases left between them. CDR3 length: 14 amino acids. Germline values: CDR1 SGHRS, CDR2 YFSETQ. The CDR3 bases are TGCGCCAGCAGCTTGGGGGACGGTTACAATGAGCAGTTCTTC. Translated: CASSLGDGYNEQFF.

The V call is TRBV30, the J call TRBJ2-7; no firm D call. There are 13 residues in the CDR3. Trimming removed 6 bases at V and 4 bases at J, with 16 bases between. Germline V gives CDR1 GTSNPN, CDR2 SVGIG (reference sequence). The CDR3 reads CACGYSVNYEQYF. CDR3 in DNA: TGTGCCTGTGGATATAGTGTGAATTACGAGCAGTACTTC.

The chain has TRBV10-3 and TRBJ2-3, with D perhaps TRBD2 (5 bases). V gave up 2 bases and J gave up 5 bases, with 23 bases separating them. CDR1 ENHRY and CDR2 SYGVKD come from the germline V gene. The CDR3 loop spans 18 amino acids. The CDR3 bases are TGTGCCATCAGTGAGCCGGCCCACCTAAAGGGAGCGGAAGATACGCAGTATTTT. This sequence encodes CAISEPAHLKGAEDTQYF.

This chain joins TRBV27 and TRBJ1-4; 7 nucleotides line up with TRBD1. With 2 bases clipped from V and 4 bases from J, the junction kept 7 bases outside the gene matches. Germline V CDR1 and CDR2: MNHEY, SMNVEV (reference sequence). The CDR3 length is 16 residues. CDR3 in amino acids: CASSLNPTGINEKLFF. The CDR3 region has the DNA TGTGCCAGCAGTTTAAACCCGACAGGGATTAATGAAAAACTGTTTTTT.

The rearrangement joins TRBV13 to TRBJ1-1, with 7 bases identical to TRBD1. This CDR3 comprises 15 residues. Unmatched junction bases numbered 12, after V lost 1 base and J lost 10 bases. Germline assignment: CDR1 PRHDT and CDR2 FYEKMQ (reference sequence). The CDR3 loop reads CASSLVGQSPATAFF. DNA for the CDR3: TGTGCCAGCAGCTTAGTGGGACAGTCCCCAGCAACAGCTTTCTTT. Supplemented by reference TRBV13 and TRBJ1-1, the full variable domain reads AAGVIQSPRHLIKEKRETATLKCYPIPRHDTVYWYQQGPGQDPQFLISFYEKMQSDKGSIPDRFSAQQFSDYHSELNMSSLELGDSALYFCASSLVGQSPATAFFGQGTRLTVV.

The chain combines TRBV28 with TRBJ2-2; 8 bases match TRBD2. The CDR3 covers 17 residues. Germline loops: CDR1 MDHEN, CDR2 SYDVKM. J gave up 3 bases and V 1 base, and 7 bases lay outside the gene matches. In nucleotides, the CDR3 is TGTGCCAGCAGTTTATCCCTGACTAGCGCTGACACCGGGGAGCTGTTTTTT. Its protein is CASSLSLTSADTGELFF.

The chain joins TRBV7-8 to TRBJ2-7, with 9 positions matching TRBD1. The V segment lost 1 base and the J segment 3 bases; nucleotides outside the gene matches: 4. Per the germline V gene, CDR1 is SGHVS and CDR2 is FQNEAQ. The CDR3 length is 15 residues. In DNA form, the CDR3 reads TGTGCCAGCAGCTTAGTCGGACAGGGGAACTACGAGCAGTACTTC. This sequence encodes CASSLVGQGNYEQYF. Full variable domain (remainder filled in from reference TRBV7-8 and TRBJ2-7): GAGVSQSPRYKVAKRGQDVALRCDPISGHVSLFWYQQALGQGPEFLTYFQNEAQLDKSGLPSDRFFAERPEGSVSTLKIQRTQQEDSAVYLCASSLVGQGNYEQYFGPGTRLTVT.

The chain links TRBV28 to TRBJ1-6, with D tentatively TRBD1 (6 bases). There are 16 residues in the CDR3. CDR1 is MDHEN, CDR2 SYDVKM, per germline. Trimming took off 7 bases at V and 10 bases at J, with 23 bases between the two ends. The CDR3 sequence: CASNPGPDRRFSPLHF. Written as DNA, the CDR3 is TGTGCCAGCAACCCGGGACCCGACAGGAGGTTCTCACCCCTCCACTTT.

V usage is TRBV15 and J usage is TRBJ1-1; D is unresolved. The CDR3 covers 17 residues. Trimming took 6 bases from V and 6 from J, leaving 26 bases between them. Per germline, CDR1 LNHNV and CDR2 YYDKDF (reference sequence). The chain's CDR3 is CATRAPRMLETEAEAFF. CDR3 DNA sequence: TGTGCCACCAGAGCCCCCCGCATGTTGGAGACTGAAGCTGAAGCTTTCTTT.

This clonotype has more than one count but fewer than ten. The chain combines TRBV7-9 with TRBJ2-7, with a possible D match to TRBD2 (5 bases). CDR1 and CDR2 from the germline V gene are SEHNR and FQNEAQ (reference sequence). V lost 6 bases, J lost 6 bases, and 12 bases lay in between. There are 12 residues in the CDR3. CDR3 DNA: TGTGCCAGCAGAAAGGAAGGACTCGAGCAGTACTTC. Its protein is CASRKEGLEQYF.

The chain links TRBV13 to TRBJ1-1, with 9 positions matching TRBD1. Trimming removed 3 bases from V and 4 bases from J; junction bases left unmatched: 3. CDR1 and CDR2 from the germline V gene are PRHDT and FYEKMQ (reference sequence). This CDR3 is 14 amino acids long. CDR3 in DNA: TGTGCCAGCAGCTTCGGGACAGGGCTCACTGAAGCTTTCTTT. It codes for CASSFGTGLTEAFF.

The chain uses TRBV10-1 and TRBJ2-1, with D tentatively TRBD1 (6 bases). Germline assignment: CDR1 WNHNN and CDR2 SYGVQD (reference sequence). Trimming removed 6 bases at V and 6 bases at J, with 15 bases between. CDR3 length: 14 residues. CDR3 region: CASSRRGDTNEQFF. The DNA of the CDR3 is TGCGCCAGCAGCCGCCGTGGGGACACCAATGAGCAGTTCTTC.

CDR3 coding DNA: TGTGCCAGTAGTGTCCACACGGCCTGGCGGTCCACCTCAGGCGATGAGCAGTTCTTC. It encodes CASSVHTAWRSTSGDEQFF. The J gene is TRBJ2-1, the V gene TRBV19, with no clear D. The CDR3 has 19 amino acids. Germline assignment: CDR1 LNHDA and CDR2 SQIVND (reference sequence). The V end was cut by 5 bases, the J end by 8 bases, with 31 bases between.

The chain links TRBV7-9 to TRBJ1-4; D might be TRBD1 (5 bases). The germline gives CDR1 SEHNR, CDR2 FQNEAQ (reference sequence). The CDR3 extends over 14 amino acids. Trimming cost V 2 bases and J 7 bases, with 11 bases left between them. CDR3 DNA: TGTGCCAGCAGCTTAAGGCAGGGAGTTGAAAAACTGTTTTTT. It specifies CASSLRQGVEKLFF. Filled out from reference TRBV7-9 and TRBJ1-4, the complete variable domain reads DTGVSQNPRHKITKRGQNVTFRCDPISEHNRLYWYRQTLGQGPEFLTYFQNEAQLEKSRLLSDRFSAERPKGSFSTLEIQRTEQGDSAMYLCASSLRQGVEKLFFGSGTQLSVL.

V usage is TRBV2 and J usage is TRBJ2-1; 16 nucleotides align to TRBD2. The CDR3 has 16 residues. The germline CDR1 and CDR2 sequences are SNHLY and FYNNEI. The trim removed 6 bases at V and 4 bases at J, leaving 3 bases unmatched. The CDR3 is CASRGTSGRDYNEQFF. The CDR3 bases are TGTGCCAGCAGGGGGACTAGCGGGAGGGATTACAATGAGCAGTTCTTC.

V usage is TRBV6-2 or TRBV6-3 and J usage is TRBJ1-1; the D is unclear. CDR1 and CDR2 (germline): MNHEY, SVGEGT. V lost 2 bases to trimming and J lost 6 bases, with 31 bases between them. CDR3 length equals 20 residues. DNA for the CDR3: TGTGCCAGCAGTTACGTTTACAGATGGTGGCGTGGTCTCGTGGTCTCTGAAGCTTTCTTT. Translating gives CASSYVYRWWRGLVVSEAFF.

The genes are TRBV13 and TRBJ2-3; TRBD2 is a possible D gene (5 bases). Trimming left V 0 bases short and J 0 bases short, with 19 bases between. This CDR3 region has 19 residues. The germline V gene encodes CDR1 PRHDT and CDR2 FYEKMQ (reference sequence). Here the CDR3 DNA reads TGTGCCAGCAGCTTAGGCCTGGGCGAGAAGTGGACTAGCACAGATACGCAGTATTTT. It codes for CASSLGLGEKWTSTDTQYF.

The chain is built from TRBV7-8 and TRBJ2-7; D gene uncertain. CDR3 length: 15 residues. Trimming left V 7 bases short and J 3 bases short, with 19 bases between. Germline V gene data show CDR1 as SGHVS and CDR2 as FQNEAQ. The CDR3 nucleotides are TGTGCCAGCACCAAAGTAATGGCTCCTTTCTACGAGCAGTACTTC. Its translation is CASTKVMAPFYEQYF.

This rearrangement joins TRBV4-3 to TRBJ1-5; D uncertain. V lost 0 bases to trimming and J lost 1 base, with 10 bases between them. The CDR3 is 16 amino acids. Germline loops: CDR1 LGHNA, CDR2 YSLEER. CDR3 sequence (DNA): TGCGCCAGCAGCCAAGATGGGCCTCGAAGCAATCAGCCCCAGCATTTT. It translates to CASSQDGPRSNQPQHF.

This clonotype was found a few times. The CDR3 loop is CASSLLGTYEQYF. The CDR3 DNA sequence: TGTGCCAGCAGCTTGTTAGGGACCTACGAGCAGTACTTC. The genes are TRBV5-4 and TRBJ2-7; D call uncertain. V lost 1 base and J 2 bases, leaving 7 bases between the germline ends. The CDR3 extends over 13 amino acids. The germline CDR1 and CDR2 sequences are SGHNT and YYREEE (reference sequence).

The chain joins TRBV19 to TRBJ1-2; tentative D call: TRBD1 (5 bases). CDR3 length: 14 amino acids. V dropped 9 bases and J dropped 6 bases, with 20 bases sitting between them. Germline CDR1 and CDR2: LNHDA and SQIVND (reference sequence). CDR3 sequence reads: CARPPGADPNGYTF. In nucleotides, the CDR3 is TGTGCCAGACCCCCCGGGGCGGATCCTAATGGCTACACCTTC.

The chain carries TRBV20-1 and TRBJ2-1; 10 bases map to TRBD2. Germline assignment: CDR1 DFQATT and CDR2 SNEGSKA (reference sequence). The CDR3 runs 20 residues. With V trimmed by 1 base and J by 0 bases, 15 bases remained unmatched. In DNA, the CDR3 is TGCAGTGCTAGAGCTCAGACCACTAGCGGGACCTTGCGCTCCTACAATGAGCAGTTCTTC. This gives the protein CSARAQTTSGTLRSYNEQFF.

The chain is built from TRBV5-6 and TRBJ2-7, with D unresolved. The CDR3 spans 13 residues. The germline V gene encodes CDR1 SGHDT and CDR2 YYEEEE. Trimming left V 2 bases short and J 5 bases short, with 11 bases between. CDR3 sequence reads: CASSFSQIHEQYF. The CDR3 nucleotides read TGTGCCAGCAGCTTTTCCCAGATCCACGAGCAGTACTTC.

The genes are TRBV27 and TRBJ1-2; 10 bases map to TRBD1. Germline V gene sequence: CDR1 MNHEY, CDR2 SMNVEV (reference sequence). The CDR3 has 14 residues. The J segment lost 3 bases and the V segment lost 3 bases, leaving 1 base of the junction unmatched. For the CDR3, the DNA is TGTGCCAGCAGTTTCGGGACAGGGGACTATGGCTACACCTTC. Encoded protein: CASSFGTGDYGYTF.

This rearrangement joins TRBV9 to TRBJ2-1; 12 bases line up with TRBD2. This CDR3 has 16 residues. With 4 bases clipped from V and 1 base from J, the junction kept 3 bases outside the gene matches. In germline, CDR1 is SGDLS, CDR2 YYNGEE. CDR3 DNA sequence: TGTGCCAGCAGCATCGGACTAGCGGGGTCCTACAATGAGCAGTTCTTC. Translating it yields CASSIGLAGSYNEQFF.

V gene TRBV27 combines with J gene TRBJ2-1; a weak D match, TRBD2 (5 bases). Per germline, CDR1 MNHEY and CDR2 SMNVEV (reference sequence). The CDR3 is 16 residues long. The V end lost 0 bases, the J end lost 1 base, and 10 bases lay between the germline ends. The CDR3 DNA follows: TGTGCCAGCAGTTTATCAGAGAGGGCATCCTACAATGAGCAGTTCTTC. Its protein is CASSLSERASYNEQFF.

This clonotype occurred a few times. The chain links TRBV27 to TRBJ1-3; weak D call: TRBD1 (5 bases). Between the trimmed V and J ends, which lost 2 bases and 2 bases, there was a span of 7 bases. CDR1 is MNHEY and CDR2 is SMNVEV in the germline V gene (reference sequence). This CDR3 region has 14 residues. The CDR3 sequence: CASSLGGAGNTIYF. The CDR3 bases are TGTGCCAGCAGTTTAGGGGGGGCTGGAAACACCATATATTTT.

V and J are TRBV27 and TRBJ1-2, with no clear D. Trimming removed 3 bases at V and 1 base at J, with 12 bases between. The CDR3 loop spans 15 amino acids. Germline assignment: CDR1 MNHEY and CDR2 SMNVEV (reference sequence). The CDR3 spells CASSFIGPFNYGYTF. CDR3 nucleotides: TGTGCCAGCAGTTTTATAGGGCCGTTTAACTATGGCTACACCTTC.

The rearrangement links TRBV4-3 to TRBJ2-1; 8 bases align to TRBD2. The CDR3 runs 17 residues. J gave up 6 bases and V 1 base, and 11 bases lay outside the gene matches. Germline V gene lookup returns CDR1 LGHNA and CDR2 YSLEER. CDR3 bases: TGCGCCAGCAGCCAAGGGGAGCGGGAGAGAGATTTCAATGAGCAGTTCTTC. Protein product: CASSQGERERDFNEQFF.

In this sample, this clonotype turned up a few times. V gene TRBV5-4 combines with J gene TRBJ2-1, with 10 nucleotides matching TRBD2. The CDR3 loop spans 15 amino acids. With 3 bases clipped from V and 6 bases from J, the junction kept 6 bases outside the gene matches. Germline assignment: CDR1 SGHNT and CDR2 YYREEE (reference sequence). CDR3 protein: CASSSPAGGLNEQFF. The CDR3 nucleotides are TGTGCCAGCAGCTCCCCAGCGGGAGGGCTCAATGAGCAGTTCTTC.